The present T cell receptor beta chain was sequenced within a study of shared clonotypes between healthy human individuals (dated by TCRdb to the early 2020s). In terms of the full investigation: A couple of women and a few men aged 18 to 49 years were included in the cohort. For each donor, CD4 naive and CD4 memory were each run on three plates, CD8 naive on two plates, and CD8 memory on one plate. To estimate repertoire size and how much clonotypes are shared between individuals, the study performed deep sequencing of blood TCR repertoires from a handful of healthy adults. To increase sequencing depth and limit assay-specific biases, TCR repertoire library preparation and sequencing were carried out by different laboratories using diverse techniques. Each donor's leukapheresis produced roughly between roughly 0.85 and 9 billion PBMCs. On the study overall, not on this receptor specifically: Naive subsets generally had larger estimated clonotype richness than memory subsets. Sampling was restricted to blood, and TCR repertoires in tissue are likely to differ from TCR repertoires in blood. Compared with non-shared clonotypes, the clonotypes found in all four sorted-subset donors had higher generation probabilities. About 5% of naive CD4, 3.5% of naive CD8, roughly 2.4% of memory CD4, and more than 0.35% of memory CD8 clonotypes were shared across a few donors. Incomplete sequencing was indicated by rarefaction of sorted-subset datasets, despite the large sequencing depth. Based on pairwise subsampling, the degree of clonotype sharing among donors was expected to be affected by sequencing depth. The genetic and exposure-history diversity represented was limited by the small number of donors.

Using the deep immunoSEQ assay, TCR CDR3 regions were amplified from genomic DNA by multiplex PCR. Genomic DNA extracted from each cell subset was distributed evenly over all wells of several immunoSEQ 96-well plates, and each plate served as one replicate. For sorted subsets, around 200 ng genomic DNA, equal to 30,000 to 35,000 T cell genomes, was loaded into each replicate PCR. The purified libraries were quantified using a Qubit 3.0 fluorometer, sized with a Bioanalyzer 2100, and then quantified again using the KAPA Library Quantification kit. Every immunoSEQ 96-well plate was sequenced on a separate single-read 150-cycle Illumina NextSeq 550 flow cell. As for how the authors treated the data: Because only junctional sequences without quality scores were contained in the immunoSEQ output, filtering matching that applied to full-length reads could not be performed. To assign V/J genes and CDR3, sequences were annotated using PyIR, a Python wrapper for IgBLAST v1.9, with IMGT germline references. Reads were filtered out if the reads had weak V/J assignments (E-value above 1e-6), no CDR3, stop codons, out-of-frame junctions, or ambiguous translated residues. V3J clonotypes were defined as sequences sharing an identical inferred V gene, J gene, and CDR3 amino acid sequence. The percentage overlap between two repertoires was calculated by dividing the number of shared unique clonotypes by the size of the smaller repertoire. Richness of each repertoire was evaluated using RTK rarefaction, the Chao1 estimator, and Recon v2.1 estimates of unobserved clonotypes. OLGA was used to compute generation probabilities for all TCRbeta clonotypes that the gDNA method yielded from a handful of donors. The table comes from immuneACCESS by way of TCRdb, which keeps in-frame sequences with V and J called. Part of the clones is missing from these tables; in studies checked, under half for an unresolved V gene and the rest for unknown reasons. The V and J calls and clone size come from that table; D and trimming were worked out from the DNA. This sample comprises 740,000 or so clones, 55% to 85% of them detected only once. 1.5% to 2% of the sample lies in the top ten.

Turning to this clone: Its antigen has not been determined. Base qualities are missing; no much larger clone stands one base away.

Healthy HIV-negative adults with no recently reported acute infections or vaccinations were included as donors. Every donor was a Caucasian adult residing in Nashville, Tennessee, USA. CD4+ T cells were enriched by magnetic negative selection, after which naive cells were positively selected on CD45RA and the negative fraction was taken as the memory subset. Blood was collected by leukapheresis, and PBMCs were isolated by Ficoll-Histopaque density gradient centrifugation and then cryopreserved in liquid nitrogen vapor phase. Analytical flow cytometry was used to check the purity and quantity of each magnetically sorted T cell population. Each sorted fraction had its genomic DNA isolated and then quantified by UV absorbance on a Nanodrop 2000c. V loses 2 bases of germline sequence and J loses 4 bases, and the interval between the two ends is 8 bases. CDR1 SGHTA and CDR2 FQGNSA are derived from the germline V gene. From cysteine to phenylalanine, the CDR3 is 13 amino acids long. CDR3 DNA is the only sequence kept; it has 39 bases, read in frame from the first base.

The receptor chain draws on TRBV7-2 and TRBJ1-1; the D gene remains uncertain. The TCR sequence derives from a woman aged 25 to 39 in good health. The sequencing sample was made of memory CD4+ T cells sorted from blood. What this sample's cell subset or site label stands for: CD45RA-negative fraction. The CDR3 reads as follows: CASSLTTVTEAFF. The DNA reads as follows: TGTGCCAGCAGCTTAACGACGGTCACTGAAGCTTTCTTT.